Following are 19 T cell receptor beta chains from one sample sequenced in a study of cytomegalovirus exposure and HLA in healthy donors. The PCR ran on 60 Vbeta and 13 Jbeta primers. This table comes from immunoSEQ multiplex PCR, and its TCRdb copy is limited to in-frame clones, with some not included. The table lists nearly 95,000 clones, roughly 69% of them singletons. Sequenced sample: PBMCs. The receptors shown here come from a woman between 25 and 40 years old in good health and CMV-seronegative.

This sequence joins TRBV27 and TRBJ1-1; D unresolved. Between the trimmed V and J ends, which lost 6 bases and 4 bases, there was a span of 15 bases. Germline V gene sequence: CDR1 MNHEY, CDR2 SMNVEV (reference sequence). This CDR3 has 14 residues. The CDR3 spells CASSFTSGITEAFF. The CDR3 coding sequence is TGTGCCAGCAGCTTTACCTCCGGGATCACTGAAGCTTTCTTT.

V usage is TRBV5-1 and J usage is TRBJ2-3; D perhaps matches TRBD1 (5 bases). This CDR3 is 14 amino acids long. Per germline, CDR1 SGHRS and CDR2 YFSETQ. V lost 0 bases and J 2 bases, leaving 7 bases between the germline ends. CDR3 sequence: CASSLAGPTDTQYF. DNA for the CDR3: TGCGCCAGCAGCTTGGCAGGGCCCACAGATACGCAGTATTTT.

This clone has just a few counts. The chain employs TRBV10-1 and TRBJ1-1, with D maybe TRBD1 (6 bases). CDR1 and CDR2 (germline): WNHNN, SYGVQD (reference sequence). Trimming shortened V by 3 bases and J by 1 base, and 6 bases separated the two germline ends. The CDR3 is made up of 13 amino acids. The CDR3 spells CASSEQGNTEAFF. CDR3 bases: TGCGCCAGCAGTGAACAGGGGAACACTGAAGCTTTCTTT.

V gene TRBV6-5 combines with J gene TRBJ2-7, with D uncertain. This CDR3 has 14 residues. Germline lookup yields CDR1 MNHEY and CDR2 SVGAGI. Trimming removed 8 bases from V and 2 bases from J, with 16 bases in between. The chain's CDR3 is CASGDDSFAYEQYF. CDR3 coding DNA: TGTGCCAGCGGTGACGACTCGTTTGCCTACGAGCAGTACTTC.

This clone was observed a handful of times. V usage is TRBV4-2 and J usage is TRBJ1-2; 7 bases line up with TRBD1. Trimming took 1 base from V and 8 from J; bases not matched to a gene: 10. From germline, CDR1 is LGHNA and CDR2 YNFKEQ. The CDR3 has 15 residues. This CDR3 is CASSQARDSSEGYTF. The CDR3 DNA sequence: TGTGCCAGCAGCCAAGCCCGGGACAGCTCCGAGGGCTACACCTTC.

This clone was seen only a few times. The rearrangement joins TRBV30 to TRBJ2-7, with D possibly TRBD1 on 5 matching bases. This CDR3 is 16 amino acids long. Germline lookup yields CDR1 GTSNPN and CDR2 SVGIG (reference sequence). V lost 2 bases to trimming and J lost 0 bases, with 17 bases between them. CDR3 nucleotides: TGTGCCTGGAGTTTGTTGTGGGGCCGCCTCTCCTACGAGCAGTACTTC. As protein: CAWSLLWGRLSYEQYF.

The CDR3 protein is CASSLNRGVVTEAFF. Here the CDR3 DNA reads TGTGCCAGCAGCTTAAACAGGGGGGTAGTCACTGAAGCTTTCTTT. V gene TRBV5-4 combines with J gene TRBJ1-1, with 8 bases aligning to TRBD1. Per germline, CDR1 SGHNT and CDR2 YYREEE (reference sequence). V was pared by 2 bases and J by 4 bases, with 7 bases of the junction left unmatched. This CDR3 spans 15 amino acids.

This clone was seen a single time. The J gene is TRBJ1-2, the V gene TRBV30, with D tentatively TRBD1 (6 bases). The ends were cut back, 2 bases at V and 4 bases at J, with 11 bases in the middle. The CDR3 has 13 residues. The germline CDR1 and CDR2 sequences are GTSNPN and SVGIG (reference sequence). The CDR3 loop reads CAWSPRGFYGYTF. CDR3 DNA sequence: TGTGCCTGGAGTCCCAGGGGATTCTATGGCTACACCTTC.

This rearrangement joins TRBV18 to TRBJ2-1, with 9 positions matching TRBD2. Losses at the gene ends were 3 bases for V and 6 bases for J; bases not matched to a gene: 9. CDR1 is KGHSH and CDR2 is LQKENI in the germline V gene. The CDR3 runs 16 residues. In nucleotides, the CDR3 is TGTGCCAGCTCACCCGGGGCGGGAGGGAATCCCAATGAGCAGTTCTTC. It is translated as CASSPGAGGNPNEQFF.

The chain joins TRBV20-1 to TRBJ1-2; D unclear. Germline loops: CDR1 DFQATT, CDR2 SNEGSKA (reference sequence). The CDR3 has 11 amino acids. Trimming removed 3 bases at V and 2 bases at J, with 4 bases between. The CDR3 sequence: CSASYNYGYTF. CDR3 bases: TGCAGTGCTAGCTACAACTATGGCTACACCTTC.

The DNA for the CDR3 is TGTGCCAGCAGTCCACGGACATTGATGAACACTGAAGCTTTCTTT. Translating gives CASSPRTLMNTEAFF. The chain uses TRBV6-5 and TRBJ1-1, with D possibly being TRBD1 (5 bases). Per germline, CDR1 MNHEY and CDR2 SVGAGI. CDR3 size: 15 residues. V was cut by 5 bases and J by 0 bases, with 13 bases left in between.

The rearrangement joins TRBV7-8 to TRBJ1-2; weak D call: TRBD1 (6 bases). CDR3 size: 13 residues. Germline CDR1 is SGHVS and CDR2 is FQNEAQ. The V gene lost 6 bases and the J gene lost 6 bases, with 14 bases spanning the gap. This CDR3 reads CASSSQGTHGYTF. In DNA, the CDR3 is TGTGCCAGCAGTTCACAGGGTACCCATGGCTACACCTTC.

The chain carries TRBV6-1 and TRBJ1-1, with 7 nucleotides matching TRBD1. CDR1 is MNHNS and CDR2 is SASEGT in the germline V gene. With V trimmed by 5 bases and J by 8 bases, 5 bases remained unmatched. The CDR3 spans 12 residues. The CDR3 loop reads CASSQGDGEAFF. Written as DNA, the CDR3 is TGTGCCAGCAGTCAGGGGGATGGGGAAGCTTTCTTT.

A note on this clone: An end of the junction does not agree with germline; a read error may underlie this. The rearrangement joins TRBV25-1 to TRBJ1-2; 9 bases fit TRBD1. The CDR3 covers 11 residues. Germline V gives CDR1 MGHDK, CDR2 SYGVNS. The DNA for the CDR3 is TGTGCCAGCAGTCCTGGGACAGGGATATACTTT. Translated, it gives CASSPGTGIYF.

This chain joins TRBV5-6 and TRBJ2-7; a weak D match, TRBD2 (5 bases). Germline V gene lookup returns CDR1 SGHDT and CDR2 YYEEEE. V lost 0 bases and J 3 bases, leaving 16 bases between the germline ends. The length of the CDR3 is 16 residues. Here the CDR3 DNA reads TGTGCCAGCAGCTTGGCCGGGGTTCCTACCCACTACGAGCAGTACTTC. It is translated as CASSLAGVPTHYEQYF. Full variable domain (rest looked up from reference TRBV5-6 and TRBJ2-7): DAGVTQSPTHLIKTRGQQVTLRCSPKSGHDTVSWYQQALGQGPQFIFQYYEEEERQRGNFPDRFSGHQFPNYSSELNVNALLLGDSALYLCASSLAGVPTHYEQYFGPGTRLTVT.

The genes are TRBV6-4 and TRBJ2-2; 12 bases map to TRBD2. Germline-derived CDR1 and CDR2 are MRHNA and SNTAGT. Trimming at V came to 11 bases and at J to 5 bases, leaving 15 bases not matched to a gene. This CDR3 is built from 17 residues. The CDR3 reads CAAKCPRTSGITGELFF. The CDR3, as DNA: TGTGCCGCCAAATGCCCCCGGACTAGCGGGATTACCGGGGAGCTGTTTTTT.

This clone appeared a single time. The CDR3 region is CASSLGTSGGTGANVLTF. Written as DNA, the CDR3 is TGTGCCAGCAGCTTAGGGACTAGCGGGGGGACTGGGGCCAACGTCCTGACTTTC. J is TRBJ2-6 and V is TRBV7-6; 14 nucleotides align to TRBD2. Germline-derived CDR1 and CDR2 are SGHVS and FNYEAQ. The CDR3 runs 18 residues. J gave up 2 bases and V 1 base, and 1 base lay outside the gene matches.

The V and J genes are TRBV5-1 and TRBJ2-7, with D perhaps matching TRBD2 (6 bases). The CDR3 runs to 15 residues. V lost 0 bases and J lost 6, with 16 bases in between. CDR1 is SGHRS and CDR2 is YFSETQ in the germline V gene. CDR3 nucleotides: TGCGCCAGCAGCTTGGCCATGGGAGGAGTTGGCGAGCAGTACTTC. Its protein product is CASSLAMGGVGEQYF.

V gene TRBV19 combines with J gene TRBJ2-1, with 7 bases fitting TRBD1. The CDR3 spans 13 residues. The germline gives CDR1 LNHDA, CDR2 SQIVND (reference sequence). V dropped 6 bases and J dropped 9; count of bases not matched to a gene: 8. Here the CDR3 reads CASRDRARGEQFF. Written as DNA, the CDR3 is TGTGCCAGTAGAGACAGGGCCAGGGGTGAGCAGTTCTTC.